These T cell receptor beta chains were read from a single sample in a study of T cell repertoires in cytomegalovirus infection. Each CDR3 protein is one row after TCRdb ran MiXCR on the reads. Of around 450,000 distinct CDR3 sequences in the sample, roughly 30% were seen once. The sequencing input was PBMCs. These TCRs come from a human donor in good health (CMV status not recorded). Some clones in this sample may be carry-over from other donors' samples. The CDR3 runs from the conserved cysteine through the conserved F or W. D genes are given only for firm matches. Only some rows state a clone size, as once, few, many or a class for expanded clones.

16,NA,TRBJ2-2,TRBV11-2,TRBD2,CASARTSGLNTGELFF,TGTGCCAGCGCTCGGACTAGCGGGCTGAACACCGGGGAGCTGTTTTTT
14,NA,TRBJ1-2,TRBV11-3,TRBD1,CASSQTQGDSTLHF,TGTGCCAGCAGCCAGACACAGGGGGACTCGACTCTCCACTTC
16,many,TRBJ2-5,TRBV28,NA,CASSSLLGGQKETQYF,TGTGCCAGCAGTTCCCTTCTGGGGGGGCAGAAAGAGACCCAGTACTTC
14,few,TRBJ1-6,TRBV6-5,TRBD1,CASSWDSGNSPLHF,TGTGCCAGCAGTTGGGACAGCGGAAATTCACCCCTCCACTTT
15,few,TRBJ2-2,TRBV12-3/TRBV12-4,TRBD2,CASSLAGGETGELFF,TGTGCCAGCAGTTTGGCGGGGGGAGAAACCGGGGAGCTGTTTTTT
15,NA,TRBJ1-2,TRBV10-2,NA,CASSDYSLSGYGYTF,TGCGCCAGCAGTGACTACAGCCTCTCGGGCTATGGCTACACCTTC
13,NA,TRBJ2-7,TRBV15,NA,CATSRDQGYEQYF,TGTGCCACCAGCAGAGATCAAGGCTACGAGCAGTACTTC
14,many,TRBJ2-1,TRBV12-3/TRBV12-4,NA,CASSFLLAGNEQFF,TGTGCCAGCAGTTTTTTGCTAGCTGGGAATGAGCAGTTCTTC
15,many,TRBJ2-3,TRBV11-2,NA,CASSLEGKFTDTQYF,TGTGCCAGCAGCTTAGAAGGGAAATTCACAGATACGCAGTATTTT
15,NA,TRBJ2-5,TRBV7-8,TRBD2,CASSLQRGGRETRSF,TGTGCCAGCAGCTTACAGCGGGGGGGTAGAGAGACCAGGTCCTTC
14,NA,TRBJ2-2,TRBV19,NA,CATRTVGGTGELFF,TGTGCCACCAGGACCGTCGGCGGCACCGGGGAGCTGTTTTTT
17,NA,TRBJ2-1,TRBV4-1,NA,CASSQDWRGLSYNAQFF,TGCGCCAGCAGCCAAGATTGGCGGGGTCTCTCCTACAATGCGCAGTTCTTC
20,NA,TRBJ1-2,TRBV5-5,TRBD1,CASSFRGGQTFSLANYGYTF,TGTGCCAGCAGCTTCCGAGGGGGACAGACTTTTAGCTTAGCTAACTATGGCTACACCTTC
20,NA,TRBJ2-3,TRBV5-4,TRBD2,CASSLGRKRGGERSTDTQYF,TGTGCCAGCAGCTTGGGCCGCAAGCGGGGGGGGGAAAGAAGCACAGATACGCAGTATTTT
14,few,TRBJ1-6,TRBV27,NA,CASSLVGQGMPLHF,TGTGCCAGCAGTTTAGTGGGTCAGGGGATGCCCCTCCACTTT
14,few,TRBJ1-4,TRBV12-3/TRBV12-4,NA,CASSPRAVEEKLFF,TGTGCCAGCAGCCCAAGGGCGGTAGAGGAAAAACTGTTTTTT
15,many,TRBJ2-5,TRBV4-1,NA,CASSQEGDFGETQYF,TGCGCCAGCAGCCAAGAGGGGGACTTCGGGGAGACCCAGTACTTC
15,NA,TRBJ2-5,TRBV14,NA,CASSQVLGGQETQYF,TGTGCCAGCAGCCAAGTGTTAGGGGGCCAAGAGACCCAGTACTTC
13,NA,TRBJ2-7,TRBV12-3/TRBV12-4,NA,CASSFGNSYEQYF,TGTGCCAGCAGTTTCGGAAACTCCTACGAGCAGTACTTC
17,few,TRBJ1-3,TRBV28,NA,CASSPAKGLTSGNTIYF,TGTGCCAGCAGTCCCGCCAAAGGACTGACCTCTGGAAACACCATATATTTT
14,NA,TRBJ1-5,TRBV20-1,NA,CSASGTRSRQPQHF,TGCAGTGCTAGCGGGACGAGATCCCGCCAGCCCCAGCATTTT
11,NA,TRBJ1-1,TRBV20-1,NA,CSARGGTEAFF,TGCAGTGCTAGGGGTGGGACTGAAGCTTTCTTT
14,NA,TRBJ1-5,TRBV28,NA,CASSFGQLDQPQHF,TGTGCCAGCAGTTTCGGGCAATTGGATCAGCCCCAGCATTTT
15,few,TRBJ1-6,TRBV18,NA,CASSPLDSYNSPLHF,TGTGCCAGCTCACCACTGGATTCCTATAATTCACCCCTCCACTTT
14,NA,TRBJ2-7,TRBV7-2,NA,CALRFGGQTYEQYF,TGTGCCCTAAGATTTGGGGGGCAAACCTACGAGCAGTACTTC
17,many,TRBJ1-1,TRBV12-3/TRBV12-4,NA,CASSFSGGAKMNTEAFF,TGTGCCAGCAGCTTTTCTGGGGGGGCGAAAATGAACACTGAAGCTTTCTTT
15,NA,TRBJ1-4,TRBV5-1,TRBD1,CASSPQTGMNEKLFF,TGCGCCAGCAGCCCCCAGACAGGGATGAATGAAAAACTGTTTTTT
14,NA,TRBJ1-4,TRBV12-3/TRBV12-4,NA,CASSVHKPTEKLFF,TGTGCCAGCAGTGTACATAAGCCAACCGAAAAACTGTTTTTT
16,few,TRBJ1-6,TRBV6-1,TRBD1,CASSEDWTGSNSPLHF,TGTGCCAGCAGTGAAGACTGGACAGGGAGCAATTCACCCCTCCACTTT
14,many,TRBJ1-2,TRBV11-2,NA,CASSRTDRPYGYTF,TGTGCCAGCAGCCGCACGGACAGACCCTATGGCTACACCTTC
16,few,TRBJ1-2,TRBV6-6,TRBD1,CASSYSRTGGMDGYTF,TGTGCCAGCAGTTACTCGCGAACAGGGGGCATGGATGGCTACACCTTC
21,few,TRBJ2-1,TRBV19,TRBD2,CASSIDRGQRGGLWSYNEQFF,TGTGCCAGTAGTATAGATAGGGGGCAGCGGGGGGGCCTTTGGTCCTACAATGAGCAGTTCTTC
15,many,TRBJ2-3,TRBV7-2,TRBD2,CASSLGGTSVDTQYF,TGTGCCAGCAGCTTAGGAGGGACTAGCGTCGATACGCAGTATTTT
14,few,TRBJ1-1,TRBV25-1,TRBD1,CASSRGQGTPEAFF,TGTGCCAGCAGTCGGGGACAGGGGACCCCTGAAGCTTTCTTT
17,many,TRBJ1-2,TRBV12-3/TRBV12-4,TRBD1,CASSPGTGGLVDYGYTF,TGTGCCAGCAGCCCCGGGACAGGGGGTTTGGTGGACTATGGCTACACCTTC
14,few,TRBJ1-1,TRBV7-9,NA,CASSLGFGWTEAFF,TGTGCCAGCAGCTTAGGGTTCGGGTGGACTGAAGCTTTCTTT
15,NA,TRBJ2-1,TRBV6-2/TRBV6-3,TRBD2,CASRRTSGVYNEQFF,TGTGCCAGCCGCCGGACTAGCGGGGTTTACAATGAGCAGTTCTTC
16,few,TRBJ1-6,TRBV19,TRBD1,CASSGRDRILGSPLHF,TGTGCCAGTAGTGGCCGGGACAGGATACTGGGGTCACCCCTCCACTTT
15,many,TRBJ2-4,TRBV7-2,NA,CASSLLENARNIQYF,TGTGCCAGCAGCTTACTGGAAAACGCAAGAAACATTCAGTACTTC
16,once,TRBJ2-5,TRBV20-1,TRBD2,CSATGLAGSGGETQYF,TGCAGTGCGACAGGACTAGCGGGGTCTGGGGGGGAGACCCAGTACTTC
16,few,TRBJ2-1,TRBV20-1,TRBD1,CSASASGRGYYNEQFF,TGCAGTGCTAGTGCCTCGGGCAGGGGGTACTACAATGAGCAGTTCTTC
14,few,TRBJ1-1,TRBV10-3,NA,CAISEQKLNTEAFF,TGTGCCATCAGTGAACAGAAGTTGAACACTGAAGCTTTCTTT
16,few,TRBJ2-6,TRBV4-1,NA,CASSQDIASGANVLTF,TGTGCCAGCAGCCAAGATATTGCTTCTGGGGCCAACGTCCTGACTTTC
13,few,TRBJ1-2,TRBV12-5,NA,CASGLTEGKGYTF,TGTGCTAGTGGTTTGACTGAGGGGAAAGGCTACACCTTC
14,few,TRBJ2-3,TRBV20-1,NA,CSARSSSSTDTQYF,TGCAGTGCTAGATCTAGCAGCAGCACAGATACGCAGTATTTT
13,NA,TRBJ1-1,TRBV7-2,NA,CASSLPMEGGAFF,TGTGCCAGCAGCCTACCTATGGAGGGAGGAGCTTTCTTT
15,NA,TRBJ2-7,TRBV5-6,NA,CASSLKLSNSYEQYF,TGTGCCAGCAGCTTGAAACTATCCAACTCCTACGAGCAGTACTTC
18,NA,TRBJ2-1,TRBV12-3/TRBV12-4,NA,CASSLSGGGASSYKEQFF,TGTGCCAGCAGTTTATCAGGGGGGGGAGCAAGCTCCTACAAGGAGCAGTTCTTC
17,NA,TRBJ1-6,TRBV6-1,NA,CASRSGTILSYNSPLHW,TGTGCCAGCAGATCCGGGACAATACTCTCCTATAATTCACCCCTCCACTGG
15,NA,TRBJ2-5,TRBV14,TRBD1,CASSQVRGRFETQYF,TGTGCCAGCAGCCAAGTGAGGGGGCGATTCGAGACCCAGTACTTC
15,few,TRBJ2-7,TRBV5-4,NA,CASSSRDRYSYEQYF,TGTGCCAGCAGCTCCCGGGACCGATACTCCTACGAGCAGTACTTC
12,NA,TRBJ2-7,TRBV5-6,NA,CGSSGHAYEQYF,TGTGGCAGCAGCGGACACGCATACGAGCAGTACTTC